The 18 T cell receptor beta chains reported below all come from one sample, sequenced in a study of T cells after yellow fever vaccination. MiXCR was run by TCRdb on the 5' RACE reads, yielding one entry per CDR3 protein. The sample shows some 110,000 distinct CDR3 sequences, 8.4% of them seen only once. The sample in question was CD8+ T cells sorted from PBMCs, obtained 45 days after the yellow fever booster vaccination. The receptor set was obtained from a man in his thirties or forties who received the YFV17D yellow fever vaccine.

A note on this clonotype: A read error may be the cause here, since a much bigger clone is one base away. The chain recombines TRBV27 with TRBJ2-3, with TRBD2 matching over 9 bases. The CDR3 runs to 15 residues. Germline V gene data show CDR1 as MNHEY and CDR2 as SMNVEV (reference sequence). CDR3 in DNA: TGTGCCAGCAGTTTATCGGCGGGAGGGCCAGAAACGCAGTATTTT. This sequence encodes CASSLSAGGPETQYF.

This clonotype showed up many times. The rearrangement joins TRBV29-1 to TRBJ2-7; 9 bases map to TRBD2. Germline CDR1 is SQVTM and CDR2 is ANQGSEA. With V trimmed by 6 bases and J by 7 bases, 10 bases remained unmatched. This CDR3 contains 13 residues. The CDR3 here is CSVNGLATGEQYF. DNA of the CDR3: TGCAGCGTAAATGGACTAGCGACTGGGGAGCAGTACTTC.

This clonotype was detected many times. The chain recombines TRBV7-8 with TRBJ1-5, with a weak D call TRBD1 (5 bases). This CDR3 contains 16 residues. V was shortened by 0 bases and J by 7 bases, with 16 bases between the two germline ends. The germline gives CDR1 SGHVS, CDR2 FQNEAQ. This CDR3 reads CASSLATGQGGQPQHF. In DNA, the CDR3 is TGTGCCAGCAGCTTAGCGACTGGGCAGGGAGGCCAGCCCCAGCATTTT.

This clonotype was seen repeatedly, ten times or more. The genes are TRBV28 and TRBJ2-7; a weak D match, TRBD2 (6 bases). Germline V gene data show CDR1 as MDHEN and CDR2 as SYDVKM. The CDR3 is made up of 14 amino acids. V was clipped by 5 bases and J by 1 base, with 12 bases between them. CDR3 nucleotide sequence: TGTGCCAGCAGTGTCGGGACTCCTTCCTACGAGCAGTACTTC. The encoded protein is CASSVGTPSYEQYF. Combining the CDR3 with reference TRBV28 and TRBJ2-7 gives the whole variable domain DVKVTQSSRYLVKRTGEKVFLECVQDMDHENMFWYRQDPGLGLRLIYFSYDVKMKEKGDIPEGYSVSREKKERFSLILESASTNQTSMYLCASSVGTPSYEQYFGPGTRLTVT.

V is TRBV7-6 and J is TRBJ2-1, with a possible D match to TRBD1 (6 bases). CDR3 length: 14 amino acids. With 1 base removed from V and 4 bases from J, the gap between germline ends came to 8 bases. Germline V gives CDR1 SGHVS, CDR2 FNYEAQ. Here the CDR3 DNA reads TGTGCCAGCAGCTTAGGGGACATATACAATGAGCAGTTCTTC. Protein: CASSLGDIYNEQFF.

This clonotype occurred many times. The V gene is TRBV7-3, the J gene TRBJ2-1; 9 nucleotides agree with TRBD2. In germline, CDR1 is SGHTA, CDR2 FQGTGA. The ends lost 5 bases at V and 4 bases at J; junction bases unmatched: 9. CDR3 size: 16 residues. The CDR3 nucleotides are TGTGCCAGCAGCCCAAGGACTAGCGACGATTACAATGAGCAGTTCTTC. Its protein product is CASSPRTSDDYNEQFF. Full variable domain (remainder filled in from reference TRBV7-3 and TRBJ2-1): GAGVSQTPSNKVTEKGKYVELRCDPISGHTALYWYRQSLGQGPEFLIYFQGTGAADDSGLPNDRFFAVRPEGSVSTLKIQRTERGDSAVYLCASSPRTSDDYNEQFFGPGTRLTVL.

In its sample, this clonotype was seen many times. The chain joins TRBV14 to TRBJ2-1; D is ambiguous. Germline V lookup: CDR1 SGHDN, CDR2 FVKESK. Trimming stripped 3 bases from V and 10 bases from J, with 7 bases between. The CDR3 length is 11 residues. CDR3 protein: CASSQSWEQFF. CDR3 coding DNA: TGTGCCAGCAGCCAGTCCTGGGAGCAGTTCTTC.

This clonotype was counted many times. J is TRBJ2-7 and V is TRBV5-4; a possible D gene is TRBD2 (6 bases). V lost 4 bases and J lost 4, with 12 bases in between. This CDR3 region has 13 residues. CDR1 is SGHNT, CDR2 YYREEE, per germline (reference sequence). The CDR3 DNA follows: TGTGCCAGCAGCCCGGGGGTCACGTACGAGCAGTACTTC. Translating it yields CASSPGVTYEQYF.

This clonotype was counted many times. J is TRBJ1-1 and V is TRBV10-3; TRBD1 agrees at 11 bases. V shed 10 bases, J shed 4 bases, and the junction held 11 bases outside the gene matches. The length of the CDR3 is 15 residues. The germline V gene has CDR1 ENHRY and CDR2 SYGVKD. CDR3 in amino acids: CATGGPGTGGTEAFF. CDR3 bases: TGTGCCACGGGGGGACCAGGGACAGGGGGCACTGAAGCTTTCTTT.

This clonotype was counted at least ten times. This rearrangement joins TRBV7-8 to TRBJ2-5, with TRBD2 as a possible D gene (6 bases). CDR1 is SGHVS and CDR2 is FQNEAQ in the germline V gene. This CDR3 is 16 amino acids long. The ends were cut back, 2 bases at V and 3 bases at J, with 16 bases in the middle. The CDR3 spells CASSLMEGVQKETQYF. CDR3 sequence (DNA): TGTGCCAGCAGCTTAATGGAGGGTGTCCAAAAAGAGACCCAGTACTTC.

A word on this clonotype: One end of the junction fails to match germline, which may point to a read error. The V call is TRBV11-2, the J call TRBJ2-5; 11 bases are shared with TRBD2. The length of the CDR3 is 17 residues. CDR1 is SGHAT and CDR2 is FQNNGV in the germline V gene. The CDR3 region is CSSSLELAGGIDETQYF. The CDR3 DNA is TGTTCCAGCAGCTTAGAATTAGCGGGAGGGATCGATGAGACCCAGTACTTC.

The genes are TRBV2 and TRBJ1-2, with 8 bases aligning to TRBD1. The CDR3 sequence is 14 residues long. V lost 5 bases and J lost 4; bases outside the gene matches: 6. Looked up from germline, CDR1 is SNHLY and CDR2 is FYNNEI. In DNA, the CDR3 is TGTGCCAGCAGTTTTGCAGGGGGCTCCTATGGCTACACCTTC. This gives the protein CASSFAGGSYGYTF. Together with reference TRBV2 and TRBJ1-2, the CDR3 gives the full variable domain: EPEVTQTPSHQVTQMGQEVILRCVPISNHLYFYWYRQILGQKVEFLVSFYNNEISEKSEIFDDQFSVERPDGSNFTLKIRSTKLEDSAMYFCASSFAGGSYGYTFGSGTRLTVV.

This chain connects TRBV21-1 to TRBJ2-4; the table assigns TRBD2, which was not confirmed against the DNA. TRBV21-1 is an annotated pseudogene. CDR3 length equals 15 residues. The CDR3 protein is CASSNCGRGKNIQYF. In nucleotides, the CDR3 is TGTGCCAGCAGCAACTGCGGGAGGGGCAAAAACATTCAGTACTTC.

This clonotype was recorded a few times. The chain links TRBV20-1 to TRBJ2-3, with unresolved D. The germline V gene encodes CDR1 DFQATT and CDR2 SNEGSKA (reference sequence). The CDR3 sequence is 12 residues long. The V end lost 5 bases, the J end lost 1 base, and 7 bases lay between the germline ends. CDR3 sequence reads: CSAQSGTDTQYF. In nucleotides, the CDR3 is TGCAGTGCTCAAAGCGGCACAGATACGCAGTATTTT.

This clonotype has more than one count but fewer than ten. The chain couples TRBV7-8 to TRBJ2-7, with a tentative D call TRBD2 (6 bases). The CDR3 sequence is 14 residues long. V lost 4 bases and J 5 bases, leaving 15 bases between the germline ends. The germline gives CDR1 SGHVS, CDR2 FQNEAQ. The CDR3 bases are TGTGCCAGCAGCTCAAGACTAGATATACACGAGCAGTACTTC. This encodes CASSSRLDIHEQYF.

The sample holds many counts of this clonotype. V gene TRBV27 combines with J gene TRBJ2-1, with 8 nucleotides matching TRBD1. The ends lost 5 bases at V and 10 bases at J; junction bases unmatched: 7. Germline V gene sequence: CDR1 MNHEY, CDR2 SMNVEV (reference sequence). This CDR3 contains 13 residues. The CDR3 DNA follows: TGTGCCAGCAGTCCTCAGGGGGCGCAGGAGCAGTTCTTC. This gives the protein CASSPQGAQEQFF.

This clonotype was recorded at least ten times. The genes are TRBV15 and TRBJ1-4; D uncertain. Germline loops: CDR1 LNHNV, CDR2 YYDKDF (reference sequence). Trimming pared 6 bases from V and 6 bases from J, leaving 8 bases between. The CDR3 sequence is 12 residues long. The chain's CDR3 is CATSLRDEKLFF. The CDR3 nucleotides read TGTGCCACCAGTTTGAGGGATGAAAAACTGTTTTTT. Complete variable domain (other parts from reference TRBV15 and TRBJ1-4): DAMVIQNPRYQVTQFGKPVTLSCSQTLNHNVMYWYQQKSSQAPKLLFHYYDKDFNNEADTPDNFQSRRPNTSFCFLDIRSPGLGDTAMYLCATSLRDEKLFFGSGTQLSVL.

This clonotype was observed at least ten times. The chain couples TRBV4-3 to TRBJ2-7; TRBD2 aligns across 8 bases. CDR3 length: 16 residues. From germline, CDR1 is LGHNA and CDR2 YSLEER. The ends lost 0 bases at V and 3 bases at J; junction bases unmatched: 7. In DNA form, the CDR3 reads TGCGCCAGCAGCCAAGAAGAAGCGGGAGAAGGCTACGAGCAGTACTTC. As protein: CASSQEEAGEGYEQYF.